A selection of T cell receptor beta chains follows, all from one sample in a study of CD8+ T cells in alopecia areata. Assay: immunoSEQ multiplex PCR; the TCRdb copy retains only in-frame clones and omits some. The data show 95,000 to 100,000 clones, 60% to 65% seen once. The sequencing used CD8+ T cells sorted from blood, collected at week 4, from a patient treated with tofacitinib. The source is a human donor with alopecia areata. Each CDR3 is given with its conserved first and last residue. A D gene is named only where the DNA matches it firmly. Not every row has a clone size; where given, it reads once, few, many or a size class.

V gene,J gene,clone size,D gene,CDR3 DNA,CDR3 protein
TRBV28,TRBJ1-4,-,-,TGTGCCAGCAGTCCGTCATTACAGGGTGCAACTAATGAAAAACTGTTTTTT,CASSPSLQGATNEKLFF
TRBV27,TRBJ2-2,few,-,TGTGCCAGCAGTCCTCTGAGTCCCGGGGAGCTGTTTTTT,CASSPLSPGELFF
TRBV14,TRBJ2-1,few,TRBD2,TGTGCCAGCACCAAGGGACTAGCTTTTGAGCAGTTCTTC,CASTKGLAFEQFF
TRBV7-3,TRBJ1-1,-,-,TGTGCCAGCAGCTCCATGGGGACGGGTAACACTGAAGCTTTCTTT,CASSSMGTGNTEAFF
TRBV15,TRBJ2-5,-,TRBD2,TGTGCCACCAGCAGCGGGCTAGCGGGGCCACCACAAGAGACCCAGTACTTC,CATSSGLAGPPQETQYF
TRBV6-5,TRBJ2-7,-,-,TGTGCCAGCAGTTACCATCCCCGGGGTGAGCAGTACTTC,CASSYHPRGEQYF
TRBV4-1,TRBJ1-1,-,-,TGCGCCAGCAGCCCCCCGGTCGTGCCGATGAACACTGAAGCTTTCTTT,CASSPPVVPMNTEAFF
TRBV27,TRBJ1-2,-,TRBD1,TGTGCCAGCAGTCAAAGGACAGGGCGGGACTATGGCTACACCTTC,CASSQRTGRDYGYTF
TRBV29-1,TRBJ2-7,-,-,TGCAGCGTTGAAGCCGACTTAGGATACGAGCAGTACTTC,CSVEADLGYEQYF
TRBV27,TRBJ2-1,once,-,TGTGCCAGCAGTCCGACAGTCCTAGGGCACAATGAGCAGTTCTTC,CASSPTVLGHNEQFF
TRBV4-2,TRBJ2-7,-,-,TGTGCCAGCAGTTGGTTAGATTCGGCGGGGCCCTACGAGCAGTACTTC,CASSWLDSAGPYEQYF
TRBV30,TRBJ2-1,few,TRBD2,TGTGCCTGGAGTTCCCCGAGCGGGAGGGCCTACAATGAGCAGTTCTTC,CAWSSPSGRAYNEQFF
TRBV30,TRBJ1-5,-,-,TGTGCCTGGAGTGTACGGGAGGGTGGGCCTCGCAGCAATCAGCCCCAGCATTTT,CAWSVREGGPRSNQPQHF
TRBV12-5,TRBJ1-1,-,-,TGTGCTAGTGGTCAGGACGGTTTCGGGGGCACTGAAGCTTTCTTT,CASGQDGFGGTEAFF
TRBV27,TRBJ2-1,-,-,TGTGCCAGCAGTTTAAGAGATGACAATGAGCAGTTCTTC,CASSLRDDNEQFF
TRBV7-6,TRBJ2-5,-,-,TGTGCCAGCAGCCATAAACCCGACTTATGGTCAGAGACCCAGTACTTC,CASSHKPDLWSETQYF
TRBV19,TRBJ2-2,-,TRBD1,TGTGCCAGTAGTATATTGGGACAGGGGACACACGCGAACACCGGGGAGCTGTTTTTT,CASSILGQGTHANTGELFF
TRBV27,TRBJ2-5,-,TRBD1,TGTGCCAGCAGTCCACAGGGGAACCAAGAGACCCAGTACTTC,CASSPQGNQETQYF
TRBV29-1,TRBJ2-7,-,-,TGCAGCGTTGAAGATTCCGGGACAAGCTCCTACGAGCAGTACTTC,CSVEDSGTSSYEQYF
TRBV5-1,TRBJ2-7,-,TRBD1,TGCGCCAGCAGCCCAGGGACAGCAACATACCTTTACGAGCAGTACTTC,CASSPGTATYLYEQYF
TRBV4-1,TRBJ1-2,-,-,TGCGCCAGCAGCCAAGAACCCATCGCCGGGACCGTTGAGGGCTACACCTTC,CASSQEPIAGTVEGYTF
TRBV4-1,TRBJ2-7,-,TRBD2,TGCGCCAGCAGCCAAGAGGAGCGGGGGGGCTACGAGCAGTACTTC,CASSQEERGGYEQYF
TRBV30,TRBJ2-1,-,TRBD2,TGTGCCTTGACTAGCTACGGGGATGAGCAGTTCTTC,CALTSYGDEQFF
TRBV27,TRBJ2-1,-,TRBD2,TGTGCCAGCAGTTTAGGACTAGCGGGAGGCCCCCACCCAAACAATGAGCAGTTCTTC,CASSLGLAGGPHPNNEQFF
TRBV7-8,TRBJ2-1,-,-,TGTGCCAGCAGCTTAGCTCGGTTAGCGTCTTACAATGAGCAGTTCTTC,CASSLARLASYNEQFF
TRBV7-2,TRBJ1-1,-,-,TGTGCCAGCAGCCCCCCGGGGAACACTGAAGCTTTCTTT,CASSPPGNTEAFF
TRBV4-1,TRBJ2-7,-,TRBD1,TGCGCCAGCAGCCAAAGCCCGACAGGGTCCTCCTCCGAGCAGTACTTC,CASSQSPTGSSSEQYF
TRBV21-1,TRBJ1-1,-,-,TGTGCCAGACCACGTTCCAGGGCGATGAACACTGAAGCTTTCTTT,CARPRSRAMNTEAFF
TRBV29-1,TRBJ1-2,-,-,TGCAGCGCCGAAGGTATGGACGCGGGCTACACCTTC,CSAEGMDAGYTF
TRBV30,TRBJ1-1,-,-,TGTGCCTGGAGTGCACCGGAGGGGAATCCTGAAGCTTTCTTT,CAWSAPEGNPEAFF
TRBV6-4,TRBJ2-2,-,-,TGTGCCAGCAGCTTGCTAATCCTGGACACCGGGGAGCTGTTTTTT,CASSLLILDTGELFF
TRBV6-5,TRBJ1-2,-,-,TGTGCCAGCAGTGACATAAACTATGGCTACACCTTC,CASSDINYGYTF
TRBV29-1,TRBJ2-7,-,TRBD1,TGCAGCGTTGAAGGGGACAGCTACGAGCAGTACTTC,CSVEGDSYEQYF
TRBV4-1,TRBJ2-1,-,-,TGCGCCAGCAGCCACGGGTACAATGAGCAGTTCTTC,CASSHGYNEQFF
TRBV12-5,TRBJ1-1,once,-,TGTGCTAGTGGTTTAGGGAAGACTGAAGCTTTCTTT,CASGLGKTEAFF
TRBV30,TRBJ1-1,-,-,TGTGCCTGGAGTGTACGCGTGCCAGGTTTGAACACTGAAGCTTTCTTT,CAWSVRVPGLNTEAFF
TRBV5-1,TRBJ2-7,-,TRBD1,TGCGCCAGCAGCTACGACAGGGAAATAGTTGAGCAGTACTTC,CASSYDREIVEQYF
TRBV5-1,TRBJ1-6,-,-,TGCGCCAGCAGCTTGGGTAGGGTGGATTCACCCCTCCACTTT,CASSLGRVDSPLHF
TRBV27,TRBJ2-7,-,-,TGTGCCAGCAGTTTTCTCGGGGATACCTACGAGCAGTACTTC,CASSFLGDTYEQYF
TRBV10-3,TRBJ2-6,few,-,TGTGCCATCAGTGAAACGGGTCCTTACTCTGGGGCCAACGTCCTGACTTTC,CAISETGPYSGANVLTF
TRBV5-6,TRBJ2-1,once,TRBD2,TGTGCCAGCAGCTGGGGGACTAGCGGGGCCGACAATGAGCAGTTCTTC,CASSWGTSGADNEQFF
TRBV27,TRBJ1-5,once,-,TGTGCCAGCAGTCGTCCCAATCAGCCCCAGCATTTT,CASSRPNQPQHF
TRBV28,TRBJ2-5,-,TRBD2,TGTGCCAGCAGTTTATTTCCTAGCGGAGCCCAAGAGACCCAGTACTTC,CASSLFPSGAQETQYF
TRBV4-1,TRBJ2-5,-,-,TGCGCCAGCAGCCAAGACCGTAACCAAGAGACCCAGTACTTC,CASSQDRNQETQYF
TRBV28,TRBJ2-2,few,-,TGTGCCAGCAGTTTTCTACCCGGGGAGCTGTTTTTT,CASSFLPGELFF
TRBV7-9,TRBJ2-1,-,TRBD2,TGTGCCAGCAGCCCGACTAGCGGGCTGAATGAGCAGTTCTTC,CASSPTSGLNEQFF
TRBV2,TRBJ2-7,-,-,TGTGCCAGCCTGGAGGACGCGGGACGATCCTACGAGCAGTACTTC,CASLEDAGRSYEQYF
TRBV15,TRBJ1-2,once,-,TGTGCCACCCAAGATAAGGGGACATTGGGTGGCTACACCTTC,CATQDKGTLGGYTF
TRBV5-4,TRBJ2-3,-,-,TGTGCCAGCAGCAAACAGGACTTTTCTAGCACAGATACGCAGTATTTT,CASSKQDFSSTDTQYF
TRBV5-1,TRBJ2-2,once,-,TGCGCCAGCAGCTCCGGACAGATCGGGGAGCTGTTTTTT,CASSSGQIGELFF
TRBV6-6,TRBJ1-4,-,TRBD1,TGTGCCAGCAGTTACGGGACAGATGAAAAACTGTTTTTT,CASSYGTDEKLFF
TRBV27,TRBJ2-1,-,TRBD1,TGTGCCAGCAGCACGGGACAGAACCTGTACAATGAGCAGTTCTTC,CASSTGQNLYNEQFF
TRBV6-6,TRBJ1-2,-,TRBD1,TGTGCCAGCAGCCTCGGACAGGAACTCTATGGCTACACCTTC,CASSLGQELYGYTF
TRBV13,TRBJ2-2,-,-,TGTGCCAGCAGCTTAGCGGAAACTACCGGGGAGCTGTTTTTT,CASSLAETTGELFF
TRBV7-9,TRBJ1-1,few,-,TGTGCCAGCAGCTACAGGGAACCTGAAGCTTTCTTT,CASSYREPEAFF
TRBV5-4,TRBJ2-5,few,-,TGTGCCAGCAGCTTGAGACAGAAGATTAGAGAGACCCAGTACTTC,CASSLRQKIRETQYF